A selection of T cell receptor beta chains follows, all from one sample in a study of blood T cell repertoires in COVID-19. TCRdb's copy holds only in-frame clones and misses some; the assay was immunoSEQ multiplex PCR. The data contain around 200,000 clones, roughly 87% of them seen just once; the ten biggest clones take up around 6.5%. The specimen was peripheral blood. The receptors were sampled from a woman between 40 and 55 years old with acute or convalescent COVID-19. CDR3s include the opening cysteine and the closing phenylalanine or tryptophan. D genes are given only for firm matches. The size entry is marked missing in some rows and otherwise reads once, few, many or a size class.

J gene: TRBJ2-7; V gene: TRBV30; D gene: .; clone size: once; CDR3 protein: CAWRRTENSYEQYF; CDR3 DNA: TGTGCCTGGAGACGGACAGAGAACTCCTACGAGCAGTACTTC
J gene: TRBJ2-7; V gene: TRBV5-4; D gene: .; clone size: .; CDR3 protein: CASSRSTGQIYEQYF; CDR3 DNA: TGTGCCAGCAGCCGCTCTACGGGACAAATCTACGAGCAGTACTTC
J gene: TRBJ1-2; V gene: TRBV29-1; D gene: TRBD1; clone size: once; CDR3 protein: CSLTRGNGYTF; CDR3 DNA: TGCAGCCTTACCAGGGGGAATGGCTACACCTTC
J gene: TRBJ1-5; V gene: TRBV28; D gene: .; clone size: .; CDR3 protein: CASAQGNQPQHF; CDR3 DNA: TGTGCCAGCGCCCAGGGCAATCAGCCCCAGCATTTT
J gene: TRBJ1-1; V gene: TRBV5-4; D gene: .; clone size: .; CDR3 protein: CASSKGGGNTEAFF; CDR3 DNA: TGTGCCAGCAGCAAGGGAGGGGGGAACACTGAAGCTTTCTTT
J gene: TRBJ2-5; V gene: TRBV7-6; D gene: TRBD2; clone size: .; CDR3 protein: CASSLALSSGEETQYF; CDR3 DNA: TGTGCCAGCAGCTTAGCTTTGTCTAGCGGAGAAGAGACCCAGTACTTC
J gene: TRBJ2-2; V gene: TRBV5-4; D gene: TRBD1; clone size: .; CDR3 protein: CASSWTGGHTGELFF; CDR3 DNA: TGTGCCAGCAGCTGGACAGGGGGCCACACCGGGGAGCTGTTTTTT
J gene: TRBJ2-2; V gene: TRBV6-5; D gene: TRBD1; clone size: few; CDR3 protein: CATLRQGNTGELFF; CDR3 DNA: TGTGCCACCTTACGACAGGGGAACACCGGGGAGCTGTTTTTT
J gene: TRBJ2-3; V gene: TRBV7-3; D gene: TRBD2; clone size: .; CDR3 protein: CASSLLPGGPGDTQYF; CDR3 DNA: TGTGCCAGCAGCCTCCTCCCGGGGGGGCCTGGAGATACGCAGTATTTT
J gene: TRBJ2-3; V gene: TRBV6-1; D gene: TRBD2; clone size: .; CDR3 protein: CASSDSGRAGDTQYF; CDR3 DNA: TGTGCCAGCAGTGATAGCGGGAGGGCCGGAGATACGCAGTATTTT
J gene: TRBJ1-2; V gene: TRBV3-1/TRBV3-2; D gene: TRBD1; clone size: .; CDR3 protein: CASSQRDRGYGYTF; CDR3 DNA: TGTGCCAGCAGCCAGAGAGACAGGGGCTATGGCTACACCTTC
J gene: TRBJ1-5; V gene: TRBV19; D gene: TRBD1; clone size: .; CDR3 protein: CASSKTGTGGLQPQHF; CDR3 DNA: TGTGCCAGTAGCAAAACCGGGACAGGGGGCCTTCAGCCCCAGCATTTT
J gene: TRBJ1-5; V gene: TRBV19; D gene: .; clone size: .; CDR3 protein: CASSVELGLHQPQHF; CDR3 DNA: TGTGCCAGTAGTGTTGAGTTGGGACTCCATCAGCCCCAGCATTTT
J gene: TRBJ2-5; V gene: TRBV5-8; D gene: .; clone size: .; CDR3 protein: CASSLQVTETQYF; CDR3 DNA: TGTGCCAGCAGCCTCCAGGTGACAGAGACCCAGTACTTC
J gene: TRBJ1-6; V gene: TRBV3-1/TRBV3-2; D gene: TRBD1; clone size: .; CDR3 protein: CASSQGGQWGTGSPLHF; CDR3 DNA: TGTGCCAGCAGCCAAGGGGGACAGTGGGGGACTGGCTCACCCCTCCACTTT
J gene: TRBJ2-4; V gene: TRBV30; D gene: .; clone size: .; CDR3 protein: CAWAGGSSAKNIQYF; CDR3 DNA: TGTGCCTGGGCTGGGGGGAGTTCAGCCAAAAACATTCAGTACTTC
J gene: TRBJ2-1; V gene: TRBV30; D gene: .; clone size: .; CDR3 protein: CAWSATSIEQFF; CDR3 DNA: TGTGCCTGGAGCGCTACTAGCATTGAGCAGTTCTTC
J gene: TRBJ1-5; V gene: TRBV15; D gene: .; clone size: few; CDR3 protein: CATSRGREGQPQHF; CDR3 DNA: TGTGCCACCAGCAGAGGCAGGGAGGGTCAGCCCCAGCATTTT
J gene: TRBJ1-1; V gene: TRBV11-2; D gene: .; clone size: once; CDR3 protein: CASSLTGDTEAFF; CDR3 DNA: TGTGCCAGCAGCTTAACGGGGGACACTGAAGCTTTCTTT
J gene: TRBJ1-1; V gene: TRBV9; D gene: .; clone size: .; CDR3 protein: CASSKQGTEAFF; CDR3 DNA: TGTGCCAGCAGCAAACAGGGCACTGAAGCTTTCTTT
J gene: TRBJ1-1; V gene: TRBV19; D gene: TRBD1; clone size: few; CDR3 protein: CASSMWTGGNTEAFF; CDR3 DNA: TGTGCCAGTAGTATGTGGACAGGGGGGAACACTGAAGCTTTCTTT
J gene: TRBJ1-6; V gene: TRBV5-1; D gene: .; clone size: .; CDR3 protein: CASRGRDNSPLHF; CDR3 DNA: TGCGCCAGCAGGGGCAGAGATAATTCACCCCTCCACTTT
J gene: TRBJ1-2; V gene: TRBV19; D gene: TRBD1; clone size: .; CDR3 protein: CASIPWTGVTYGYTF; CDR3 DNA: TGTGCCAGTATCCCCTGGACAGGGGTGACCTATGGCTACACCTTC
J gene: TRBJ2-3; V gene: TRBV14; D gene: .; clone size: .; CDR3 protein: CASSRSRGDTQYF; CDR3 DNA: TGTGCCAGCAGCCGGTCTCGAGGAGATACGCAGTATTTT
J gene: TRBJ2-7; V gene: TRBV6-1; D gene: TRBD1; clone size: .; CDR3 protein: CASSEAEGGDYEQYF; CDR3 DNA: TGTGCCAGCAGTGAAGCGGAAGGGGGCGACTACGAGCAGTACTTC
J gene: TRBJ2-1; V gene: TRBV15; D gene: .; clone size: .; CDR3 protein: CAVRGASSSYNEQFF; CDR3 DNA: TGTGCCGTCCGGGGGGCTTCGAGCTCCTACAATGAGCAGTTCTTC
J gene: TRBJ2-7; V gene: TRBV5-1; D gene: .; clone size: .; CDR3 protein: CASSLVGRDVPSYEQYF; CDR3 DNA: TGCGCCAGCAGCTTGGTGGGGCGGGACGTACCCTCCTACGAGCAGTACTTC
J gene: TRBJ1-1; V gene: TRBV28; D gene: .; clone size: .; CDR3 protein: CASSLTTPLNTEAFF; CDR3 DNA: TGTGCCAGCAGCCTTACGACACCCTTGAACACTGAAGCTTTCTTT
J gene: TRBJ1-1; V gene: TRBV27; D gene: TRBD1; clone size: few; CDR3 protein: CASSLPGGGTEAFF; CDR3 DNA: TGTGCCAGCAGTTTGCCAGGGGGCGGCACTGAAGCTTTCTTT
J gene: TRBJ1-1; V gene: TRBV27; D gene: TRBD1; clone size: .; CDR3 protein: CASSTTGTGWMEAFF; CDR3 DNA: TGTGCCAGCAGTACTACCGGGACAGGGTGGATGGAAGCTTTCTTT
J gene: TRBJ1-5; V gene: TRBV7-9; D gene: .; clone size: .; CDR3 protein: CASSSSDNNQPQHF; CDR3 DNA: TGTGCCAGCAGCTCCTCCGACAACAATCAGCCCCAGCATTTT
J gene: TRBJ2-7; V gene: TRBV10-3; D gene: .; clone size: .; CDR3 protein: CAIKDSGLRGQYF; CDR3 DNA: TGTGCCATCAAGGATTCAGGGCTACGAGGGCAGTACTTC
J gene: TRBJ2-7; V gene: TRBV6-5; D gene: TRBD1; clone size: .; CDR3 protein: CASSPWTGAHYEQYF; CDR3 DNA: TGTGCCAGCAGTCCCTGGACAGGGGCGCACTACGAGCAGTACTTC
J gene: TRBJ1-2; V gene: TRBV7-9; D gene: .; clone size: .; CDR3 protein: CASSLAGGDGYTF; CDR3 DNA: TGTGCCAGCAGCTTAGCAGGCGGGGATGGCTACACCTTC
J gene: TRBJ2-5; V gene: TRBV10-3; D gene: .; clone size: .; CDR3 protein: CAISAQETQYF; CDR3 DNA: TGTGCCATCAGTGCACAAGAGACCCAGTACTTC
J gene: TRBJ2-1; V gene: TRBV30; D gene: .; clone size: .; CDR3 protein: CAWSDETYSYNEQFF; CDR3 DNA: TGTGCCTGGAGTGACGAGACTTACTCCTACAATGAGCAGTTCTTC
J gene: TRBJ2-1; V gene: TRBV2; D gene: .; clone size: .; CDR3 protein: CASARSSYNEQFF; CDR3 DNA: TGTGCCAGCGCGCGGAGCTCCTACAATGAGCAGTTCTTC
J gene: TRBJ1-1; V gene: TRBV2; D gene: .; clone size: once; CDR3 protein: CASSRGYTEAFF; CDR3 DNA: TGTGCCAGCAGCAGAGGCTACACTGAAGCTTTCTTT
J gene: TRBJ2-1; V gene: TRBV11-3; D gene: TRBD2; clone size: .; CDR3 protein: CASSSGAGLAGEQFF; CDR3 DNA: TGTGCCAGCAGCTCTGGGGCAGGACTAGCGGGGGAGCAGTTCTTC
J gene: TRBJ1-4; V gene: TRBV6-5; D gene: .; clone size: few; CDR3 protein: CASRGRVLEKLFF; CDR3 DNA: TGTGCCAGCAGGGGCAGGGTTTTGGAAAAACTGTTTTTT
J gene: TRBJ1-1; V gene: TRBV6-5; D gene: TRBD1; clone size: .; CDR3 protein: CASSYGRGDTEAFF; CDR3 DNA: TGTGCCAGCAGTTACGGCAGGGGGGACACTGAAGCTTTCTTT
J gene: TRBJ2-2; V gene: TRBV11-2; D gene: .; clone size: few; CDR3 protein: CASSQARTGELFF; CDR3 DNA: TGTGCCAGCAGCCAAGCGCGGACCGGGGAGCTGTTTTTT
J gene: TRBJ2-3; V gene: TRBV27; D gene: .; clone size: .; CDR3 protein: CASTPFRGSPDTQYF; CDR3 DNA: TGTGCCAGCACCCCCTTTCGGGGGAGCCCAGATACGCAGTATTTT
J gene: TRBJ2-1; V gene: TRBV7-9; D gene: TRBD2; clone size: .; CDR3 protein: CASSFSGRNNEQFF; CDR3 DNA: TGTGCCAGCAGCTTTAGCGGGAGGAACAATGAGCAGTTCTTC
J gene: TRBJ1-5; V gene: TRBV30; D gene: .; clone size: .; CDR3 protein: CAWSVHLSNQPQHF; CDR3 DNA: TGTGCCTGGAGTGTACATCTCAGCAATCAGCCCCAGCATTTT
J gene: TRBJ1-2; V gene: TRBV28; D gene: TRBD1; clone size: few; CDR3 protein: CASRTQTGGGGYTF; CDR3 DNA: TGTGCCAGCAGGACACAGACAGGGGGCGGAGGCTACACCTTC
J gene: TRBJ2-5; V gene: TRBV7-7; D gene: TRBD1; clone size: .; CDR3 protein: CASSLVGQPQETQYF; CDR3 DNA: TGTGCCAGCAGCTTAGTGGGACAGCCTCAAGAGACCCAGTACTTC
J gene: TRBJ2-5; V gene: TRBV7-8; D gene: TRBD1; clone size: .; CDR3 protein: CASSLDRGETQYF; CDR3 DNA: TGTGCCAGCAGCTTAGACAGGGGAGAGACCCAGTACTTC
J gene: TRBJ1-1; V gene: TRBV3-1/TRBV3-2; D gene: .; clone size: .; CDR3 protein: CASSQVRLGDTEAFF; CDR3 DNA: TGTGCCAGCAGCCAAGTTCGCTTAGGGGACACTGAAGCTTTCTTT
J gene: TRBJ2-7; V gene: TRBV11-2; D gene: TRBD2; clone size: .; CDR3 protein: CASSLSPSGSTEQYF; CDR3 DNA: TGTGCCAGCAGCTTATCTCCTAGCGGGAGTACGGAGCAGTACTTC
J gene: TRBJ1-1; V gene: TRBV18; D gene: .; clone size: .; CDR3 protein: CASLPGGRTEAFF; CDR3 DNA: TGTGCCAGCCTACCGGGGGGGCGGACTGAAGCTTTCTTT
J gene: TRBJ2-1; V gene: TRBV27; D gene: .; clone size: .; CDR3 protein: CASSPPGGLSSFNEQFF; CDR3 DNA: TGTGCCAGCAGTCCCCCGGGCGGGCTTTCGTCTTTCAATGAGCAGTTCTTC
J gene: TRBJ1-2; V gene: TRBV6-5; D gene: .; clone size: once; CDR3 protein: CASSYSLAGNYGYTF; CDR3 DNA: TGTGCCAGCAGTTACTCGTTGGCAGGGAACTATGGCTACACCTTC
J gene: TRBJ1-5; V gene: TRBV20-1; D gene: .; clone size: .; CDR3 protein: CSASLQPNQPQHF; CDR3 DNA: TGCAGTGCTAGTTTACAACCCAATCAGCCCCAGCATTTT
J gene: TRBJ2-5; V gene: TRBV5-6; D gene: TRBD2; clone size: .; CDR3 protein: CASSFPATSGQETQYF; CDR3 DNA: TGTGCCAGCAGCTTTCCCGCCACTAGCGGCCAAGAGACCCAGTACTTC
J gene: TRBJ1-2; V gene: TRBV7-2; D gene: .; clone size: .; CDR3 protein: CASSIRQALMFGYTF; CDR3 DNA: TGTGCCAGCAGCATACGACAGGCGCTAATGTTTGGCTACACCTTC
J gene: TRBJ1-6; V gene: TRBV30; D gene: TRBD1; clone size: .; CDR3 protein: CAWSPSERQGNFMPTSPLHF; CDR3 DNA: TGTGCCTGGAGTCCGTCCGAGAGACAGGGCAATTTCATGCCAACTTCACCCCTCCACTTT
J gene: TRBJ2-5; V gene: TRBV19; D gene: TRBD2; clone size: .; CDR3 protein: CASSMGLAGSETQYF; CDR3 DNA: TGTGCCAGTAGTATGGGACTAGCGGGGTCAGAGACCCAGTACTTC
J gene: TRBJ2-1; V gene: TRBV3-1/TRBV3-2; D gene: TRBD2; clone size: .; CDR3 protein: CASSQEVGTSGYNEQFF; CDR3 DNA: TGTGCCAGCAGCCAAGAGGTCGGGACTAGCGGCTACAATGAGCAGTTCTTC